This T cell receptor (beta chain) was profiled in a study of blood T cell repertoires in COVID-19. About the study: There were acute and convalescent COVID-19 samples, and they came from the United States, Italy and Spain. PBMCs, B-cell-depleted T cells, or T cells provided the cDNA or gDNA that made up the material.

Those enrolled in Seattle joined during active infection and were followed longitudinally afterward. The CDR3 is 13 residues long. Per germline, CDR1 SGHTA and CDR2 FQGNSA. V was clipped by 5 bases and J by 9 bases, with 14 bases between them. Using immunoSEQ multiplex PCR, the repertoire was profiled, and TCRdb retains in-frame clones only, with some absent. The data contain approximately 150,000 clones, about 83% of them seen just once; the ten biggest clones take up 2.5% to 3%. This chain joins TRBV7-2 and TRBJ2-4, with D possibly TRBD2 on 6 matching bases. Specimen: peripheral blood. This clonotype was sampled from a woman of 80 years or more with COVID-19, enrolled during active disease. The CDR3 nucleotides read TGTGCCAGCAGCAACGATGTGGGGGGCATTCAGTACTTC. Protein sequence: CASSNDVGGIQYF.